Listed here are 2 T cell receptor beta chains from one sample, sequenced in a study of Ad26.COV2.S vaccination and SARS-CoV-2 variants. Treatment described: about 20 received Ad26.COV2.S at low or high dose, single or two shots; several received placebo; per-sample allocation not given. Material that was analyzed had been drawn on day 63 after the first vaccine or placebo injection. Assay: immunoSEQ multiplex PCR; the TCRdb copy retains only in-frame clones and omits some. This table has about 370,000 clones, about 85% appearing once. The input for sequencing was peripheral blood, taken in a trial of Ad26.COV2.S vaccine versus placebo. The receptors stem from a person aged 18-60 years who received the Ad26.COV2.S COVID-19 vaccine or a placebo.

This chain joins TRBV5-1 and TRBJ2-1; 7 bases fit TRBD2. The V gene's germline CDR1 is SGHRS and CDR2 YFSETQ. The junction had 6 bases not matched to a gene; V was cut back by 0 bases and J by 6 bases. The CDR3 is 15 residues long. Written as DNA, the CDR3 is TGCGCCAGCAGCTTGGACGGGGGGAAGCTCAATGAGCAGTTCTTC. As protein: CASSLDGGKLNEQFF.

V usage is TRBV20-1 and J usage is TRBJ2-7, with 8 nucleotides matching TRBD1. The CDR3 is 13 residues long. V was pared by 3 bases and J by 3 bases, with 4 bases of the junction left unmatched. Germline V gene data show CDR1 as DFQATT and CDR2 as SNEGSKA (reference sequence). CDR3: CSASGQGVYEQYF. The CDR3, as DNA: TGCAGTGCTAGTGGACAGGGAGTCTACGAGCAGTACTTC.